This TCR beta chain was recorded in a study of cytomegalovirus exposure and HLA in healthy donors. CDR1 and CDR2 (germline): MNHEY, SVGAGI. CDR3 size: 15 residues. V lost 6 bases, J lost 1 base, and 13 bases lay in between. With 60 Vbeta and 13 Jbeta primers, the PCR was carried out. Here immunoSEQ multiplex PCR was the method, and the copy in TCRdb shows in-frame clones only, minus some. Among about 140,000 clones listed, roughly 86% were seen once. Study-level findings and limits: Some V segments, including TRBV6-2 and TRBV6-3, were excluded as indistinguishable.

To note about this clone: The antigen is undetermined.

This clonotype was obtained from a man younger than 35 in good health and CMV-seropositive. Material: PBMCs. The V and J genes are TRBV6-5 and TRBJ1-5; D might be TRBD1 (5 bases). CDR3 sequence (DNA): TGTGCCAGCAGCCTTGGGGCTGGGAGCAATCAGCCCCAGCATTTT. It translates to CASSLGAGSNQPQHF.